The sequence of this T cell receptor (beta chain) was determined in a study of T cell repertoires in cytomegalovirus infection. The wider study: CMV infection plus the matching HLA type was flagged by public TCR beta signatures.

TCRdb used MiXCR to reprocess the reads, holding one entry per CDR3 protein. The sample has around 190,000 distinct CDR3 sequences; around 14% are singletons. The sample holds many counts of this clonotype. Antigen unknown. Study-level results: HLA-C-restricted, CMV-specific TCR beta clonotypes were dominant ex vivo.

The source material was PBMCs. The clonotype was recovered from a human donor in good health (CMV status not recorded). Some clones in this sample may be carry-over from other donors' samples.

The CDR3 protein is CASSPTASGANVLTF. The CDR3 nucleotides read TGTGCCAGCAGCCCCACAGCCTCTGGGGCCAACGTCCTGACTTTC. The chain employs TRBV7-3 and TRBJ2-6; unclear D gene. The CDR3 has 15 residues. V was trimmed by 5 bases and J by 0 bases, leaving 8 bases between them. The germline V gene encodes CDR1 SGHTA and CDR2 FQGTGA.